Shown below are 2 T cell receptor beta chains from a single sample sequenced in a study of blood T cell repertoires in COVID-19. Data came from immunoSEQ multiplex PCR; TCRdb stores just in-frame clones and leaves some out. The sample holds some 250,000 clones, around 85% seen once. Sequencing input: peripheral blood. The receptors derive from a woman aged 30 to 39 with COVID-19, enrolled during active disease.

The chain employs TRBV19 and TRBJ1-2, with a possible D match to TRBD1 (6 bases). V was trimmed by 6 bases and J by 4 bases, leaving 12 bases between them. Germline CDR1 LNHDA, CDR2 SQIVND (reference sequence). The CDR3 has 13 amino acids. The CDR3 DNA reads TGTGCCAGTAGCCTGGGGGCTCCCTATGGCTACACCTTC. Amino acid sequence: CASSLGAPYGYTF.

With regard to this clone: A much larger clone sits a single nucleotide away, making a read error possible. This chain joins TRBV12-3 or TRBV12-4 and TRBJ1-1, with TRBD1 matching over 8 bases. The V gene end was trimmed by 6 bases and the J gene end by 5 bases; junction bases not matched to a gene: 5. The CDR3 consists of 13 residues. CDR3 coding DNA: TGTGCCAGCAGGACGACAGGGGTGACTGAAGCTTTCTTT. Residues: CASRTTGVTEAFF.